The present T cell receptor beta chain was sequenced within a study of human T cells and chemical hapten exposure (dated by TCRdb to the early 2020s). Notes on the research overall: The libraries were sequenced as a pool, and the TCR yield per sample differed mostly because of small variations in library volumes within the pool. In alopecia patients, the study followed how the peripheral blood TCR repertoire changed in vivo over primary and secondary sensitization to diphenylcyclopropenone (DPC), a hapten. From each blood RNA sample, both TCR alpha and TCR beta chains were sequenced. Beyond this particular receptor, the publication reports: DPC sensitization did not change how many TCRs were above 1 in 1000 frequency, and no evidence was found of alterations in global repertoire structure. After repeated subsampling, the strength of the expansion versus patch-test correlation and the threshold at which it became significant changed.

The method behind the library was RACE. Sequencing instrument: NextSeq 500. Library preparation attached unique molecular identifiers to individual cDNA molecules for quantitative, reproducible TCR counting. The paper's data handling went like this. Samples had a median of about 90,000 TCRs, with a range from about 20,000 to 690,600. V, J and CDR3 annotation of the TCR reads was performed with the Decombinator software suite. To make PS versus PT1 abundance plots, every sample was subsampled to the same number of TCRs (28,000). Expanded TCRs were defined as absent before sensitization and observed at least eight times at the 2-week time point. TCRdb reprocessed the public reads (quality trimming at Q25 with fastp, clone calling with MiXCR) and kept in-frame beta chains. Every entry covers one CDR3 protein and lists the most common genes and DNA from its rows. These V and J calls originate from TCRdb's pipeline instead of the authors' own analysis. The sample contains 100,000 to 150,000 distinct CDR3 sequences, around 8.3% of them found a single time. Together, the top ten hold under 2% of the sample.

CDR1 is given as KGHDR and CDR2 as SFDVKD, both from the germline V gene. The trim is 7 bases for V and 5 bases for J, with a gap of 16 bases between the germline ends. The CDR3, from cysteine to phenylalanine, totals 14 residues. The entry retains the CDR3 DNA only, 42 bases that are in frame from base 1. This specimen's time point label, per the study, means: healthy volunteer bleed at 2 weeks. Total RNA was extracted from unfractionated whole blood collected in Tempus Blood RNA tubes. As TCR sequencing controls, roughly five healthy volunteers were used, with blood taken at day 0, 2 weeks and 6 weeks. In regard to this clonotype: Its binding antigen is unknown. Base-call qualities are not available, and no considerably larger clone is one nucleotide away.

The receptor comes from a male donor in good health. Some clones in this sample may be carry-over from other donors' samples. Sample: whole blood. The sequence is built from TRBV24-1 and TRBJ1-1, with TRBD1 tentatively as D gene (6 bases match). The nucleotide sequence reads TGTGCCACCAGGGAATGGACAGTTTTTACTGAAGCTTTCTTT. Translated, this is CATREWTVFTEAFF.